This T cell receptor (beta chain) was identified in a study of radiotherapy plus CTLA-4 blockade in lung cancer. The wider study: Overall, approximately 17% of patients showed an objective response, while 31% attained disease control. Findings and caveats of the study: Reports state that early shifts in blood T cell clones, with interferon-beta, best predicted response. Peripheral blood showed expansion of tumor-derived TCR clones after radiotherapy and ipilimumab.

Assay used: immunoSEQ multiplex PCR; TCRdb lists only in-frame clones, some missing. The data show roughly 130,000 clones, with approximately 90% seen just once and approximately 6.6% held by the top ten. In the case of this clone: No antigen is known for it.

Germline CDR1 and CDR2: ENHRY and SYGVKD. V was clipped by 6 bases and J by 1 base, with 12 bases between them. The CDR3 consists of 14 residues. Treatment of patients with chemo-refractory metastatic non-small-cell lung cancer consisted of focal radiation plus CTLA-4 blockade with ipilimumab. This sequence originates from a human donor with non-small cell lung cancer that progressed on radiotherapy plus ipilimumab. The chain recombines TRBV10-3 with TRBJ1-2, with a weak D call TRBD1 (5 bases). The sequences come from peripheral blood, collected from a patient treated with radiotherapy plus ipilimumab. The CDR3 reads CAIRKVGGNYGYTF. CDR3 coding DNA: TGTGCCATCAGGAAGGTCGGGGGTAACTATGGCTACACCTTC.